These 3 T cell receptor beta chains came from one sample sequenced in a study of cytomegalovirus exposure and HLA in healthy donors. Vbeta (60) and Jbeta (13) primers were used in the PCR. Data came from immunoSEQ multiplex PCR; TCRdb stores just in-frame clones and leaves some out. The sample carries some 120,000 clones, 17% recorded once. Sequences were obtained from PBMCs. The source of these receptors is a female donor in good health and CMV-seropositive.

This chain uses TRBV6-5 with TRBJ2-7; D perhaps matches TRBD1 (6 bases). V lost 5 bases and J lost 3, with 11 bases in between. This CDR3 is 13 amino acids long. From germline, CDR1 is MNHEY and CDR2 SVGAGI. CDR3 sequence: CASSLPGDYEQYF. CDR3 nucleotides: TGTGCCAGCAGTCTGCCAGGGGACTACGAGCAGTACTTC.

The chain employs TRBV5-1 and TRBJ2-2, with 7 bases fitting TRBD1. The CDR3 sequence is 17 residues long. The V segment lost 1 base and the J segment 4 bases; nucleotides outside the gene matches: 10. The germline V gene encodes CDR1 SGHRS and CDR2 YFSETQ. CDR3 sequence (DNA): TGCGCCAGCAGCTTGTTGACTTCCGGGGACAGCACCGGGGAGCTGTTTTTT. Translation: CASSLLTSGDSTGELFF. The full variable domain, with the rest looked up from reference TRBV5-1 and TRBJ2-2, is KAGVTQTPRYLIKTRGQQVTLSCSPISGHRSVSWYQQTPGQGLQFLFEYFSETQRNKGNFPGRFSGRQFSNSRSEMNVSTLELGDSALYLCASSLLTSGDSTGELFFGEGSRLTVL.

This clone was seen a few times. The chain employs TRBV7-6 and TRBJ2-3; the D is unclear. From germline, CDR1 is SGHVS and CDR2 FNYEAQ. V dropped 0 bases and J dropped 1 base, with 11 bases sitting between them. The CDR3 spans 16 residues. The CDR3, as DNA: TGTGCCAGCAGCTTAGCTAGCTCCCGCGGCACAGATACGCAGTATTTT. Protein product: CASSLASSRGTDTQYF.